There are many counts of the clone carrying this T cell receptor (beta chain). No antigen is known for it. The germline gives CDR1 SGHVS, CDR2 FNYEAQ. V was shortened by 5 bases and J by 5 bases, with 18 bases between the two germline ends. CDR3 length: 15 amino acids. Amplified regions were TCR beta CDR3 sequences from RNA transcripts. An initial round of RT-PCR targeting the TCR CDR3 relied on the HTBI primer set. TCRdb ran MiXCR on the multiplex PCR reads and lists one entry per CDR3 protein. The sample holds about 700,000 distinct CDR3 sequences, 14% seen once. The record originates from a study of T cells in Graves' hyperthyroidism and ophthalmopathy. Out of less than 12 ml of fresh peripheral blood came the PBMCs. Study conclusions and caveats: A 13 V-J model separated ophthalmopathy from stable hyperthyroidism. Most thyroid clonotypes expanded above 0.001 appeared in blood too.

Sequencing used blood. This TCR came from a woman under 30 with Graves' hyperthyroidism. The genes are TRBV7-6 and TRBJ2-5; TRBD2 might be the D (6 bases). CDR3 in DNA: TGTGCCAGCAGCCCACTCCCTCGTGCGGGGGAGACCCAGTACTTC. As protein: CASSPLPRAGETQYF.